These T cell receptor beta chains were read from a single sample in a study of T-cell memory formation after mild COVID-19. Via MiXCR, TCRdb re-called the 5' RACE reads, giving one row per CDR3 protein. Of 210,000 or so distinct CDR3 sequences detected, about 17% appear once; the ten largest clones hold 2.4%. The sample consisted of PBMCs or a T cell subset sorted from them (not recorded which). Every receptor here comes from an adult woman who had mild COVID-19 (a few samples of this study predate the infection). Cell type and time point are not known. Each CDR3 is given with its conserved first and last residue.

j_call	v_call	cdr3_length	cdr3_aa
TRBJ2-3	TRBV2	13	CASAAESTDTQYF
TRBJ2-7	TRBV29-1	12	CSDVDRGYEQYF
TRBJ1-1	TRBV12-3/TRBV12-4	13	CASSLGPNTEAFF
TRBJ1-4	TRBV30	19	CAWSPPLGQGRPAAEKLFF
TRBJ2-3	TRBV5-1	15	CASSNWGGESDTQYF
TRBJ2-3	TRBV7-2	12	CASSLPLNPTAF
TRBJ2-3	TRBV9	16	CASSVVPGGVRDTQYF
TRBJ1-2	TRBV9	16	CASSVGQGPISYGYTF
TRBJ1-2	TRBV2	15	CASSLQGKANYGYTF
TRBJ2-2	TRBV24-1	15	CATSSLAGGTGELFF
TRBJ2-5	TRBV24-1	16	CATSGAGGNIQETQYF